These T cell receptor beta chains were read from a single sample in a study of T cells in Graves' hyperthyroidism and ophthalmopathy. TCRdb re-called the multiplex PCR reads with MiXCR, one entry per CDR3 protein. The table has a few hundred thousand distinct CDR3 sequences, 20% to 25% seen once. What was sequenced was blood. These receptors were taken from a man aged 30-40 years with Graves' ophthalmopathy. The CDR3 runs from the conserved cysteine through the conserved F or W. The D gene is left open where the match is weak. Expanded clones get a size class; other rows say once, few or many, or leave the size out.

v_call	d_call	j_call	clone_size	cdr3_aa	cdr3_nt
TRBV4-1	.	TRBJ2-1	few	CASSQSWQGGDEQFF	TGCGCCAGCAGCCAATCTTGGCAGGGTGGCGATGAGCAGTTCTTC
TRBV30	.	TRBJ2-7	few	CAWSGTEGWSSYEQYF	TGTGCCTGGAGTGGGACGGAGGGTTGGAGCTCCTACGAGCAGTACTTC
TRBV2	TRBD2	TRBJ2-1	many	CASTEGGSGSNEQFF	TGTGCCAGCACCGAAGGGGGTAGCGGGAGCAATGAGCAGTTCTTC
TRBV7-9	.	TRBJ2-3	many	CASSLADSRDTDTQYF	TGTGCCAGCAGCTTAGCAGACAGCCGAGACACAGATACGCAGTATTTT
TRBV3-1	.	TRBJ2-3	many	CASRNSDTQYF	TGTGCCAGCAGAAATTCGGATACGCAGTATTTT
TRBV19	TRBD1	TRBJ2-3	.	CASRWTGTTDTQYF	TGTGCCAGTAGGTGGACAGGGACCACAGATACGCAGTATTTT
TRBV28	.	TRBJ2-7	many	CASSFGRAGTYEQYF	TGTGCCAGCAGTTTTGGCCGGGCAGGAACCTACGAGCAGTACTTC
TRBV28	TRBD2	TRBJ2-3	many	CASSLRDGRPLPGTDTQYF	TGTGCCAGCAGCCTTAGAGACGGGAGGCCGTTACCTGGCACAGATACGCAGTATTTT
TRBV5-1	TRBD1	TRBJ2-6	few	CASRGQGDSGANVLTF	TGCGCCAGCAGAGGACAGGGCGACTCTGGGGCCAACGTCCTGACTTTC
TRBV5-5	TRBD1	TRBJ2-2	.	CASSPTGQVRSNTGELFF	TGTGCCAGCAGCCCAACCGGACAGGTTCGGTCGAACACCGGGGAGCTGTTTTTT
TRBV20-1	.	TRBJ1-1	.	CSAKSPSGRMNTEAFF	TGCAGTGCGAAGAGCCCTAGCGGGAGGATGAACACTGAAGCTTTCTTT
TRBV20-1	TRBD2	TRBJ2-2	few	CSALAGLNTGELFF	TGCAGTGCCCTAGCGGGACTCAACACCGGGGAGCTGTTTTTT
TRBV9	TRBD2	TRBJ2-1	few	CASSAGLAGRTVEQFF	TGTGCCAGCAGCGCGGGACTAGCGGGACGTACGGTCGAGCAGTTCTTC
TRBV6-1	.	TRBJ1-1	many	CASSKPRQMNTEAFF	TGTGCCAGCAGTAAACCCCGACAGATGAACACTGAAGCTTTCTTT
TRBV19	.	TRBJ1-2	.	CASSIGEGSYGYTF	TGTGCCAGTAGTATAGGTGAAGGGAGCTATGGCTACACCTTC
TRBV24-1	TRBD1	TRBJ1-5	.	CATSDDRGYQPQHF	TGTGCCACCAGTGATGACAGGGGTTATCAGCCCCAGCATTTT
TRBV28	.	TRBJ2-7	few	CASRTSFEQYF	TGTGCCAGCAGGACAAGTTTCGAGCAGTACTTC
TRBV7-9	.	TRBJ1-2	many	CASSFHRANYGYTF	TGTGCCAGCAGTTTCCACAGAGCTAACTATGGCTACACCTTC
TRBV29-1	.	TRBJ1-5	few	CSVGGVGDQPQHF	TGCAGCGTTGGAGGGGTCGGGGACCAGCCCCAGCATTTT
TRBV18	TRBD1	TRBJ1-1	.	CASSSTGYEAFF	TGTGCCAGCTCTTCGACAGGGTACGAAGCTTTCTTT
TRBV9	.	TRBJ1-3	.	CASSVSDPGNTIYF	TGTGCCAGCAGCGTTTCCGACCCTGGAAACACCATATATTTT
TRBV24-1	.	TRBJ2-3	.	CATSDPGIFGTDTQYF	TGTGCCACCAGTGATCCCGGGATTTTCGGCACAGATACGCAGTATTTT
TRBV28	TRBD1	TRBJ1-3	.	CASSTGQGPSSGNTIYF	TGTGCCAGCAGTACTGGACAGGGCCCCAGCTCTGGAAACACCATATATTTT
TRBV11-3	.	TRBJ2-1	many	CASSLRGTYNEQFF	TGTGCCAGCAGCTTACGCGGGACCTACAATGAGCAGTTCTTC
TRBV6-6	.	TRBJ2-1	.	CASSYSLNNEQFF	TGTGCCAGCAGTTACTCTCTGAACAATGAGCAGTTCTTC
TRBV12-3/TRBV12-4	.	TRBJ2-5	.	CASSLTGVNIQETQYF	TGTGCCAGCAGTTTAACGGGGGTCAATATCCAAGAGACCCAGTACTTC
TRBV14	.	TRBJ2-3	.	CASSQGGSIGADTQYF	TGTGCCAGCAGCCAAGGTGGATCTATCGGGGCAGATACGCAGTATTTT
TRBV24-1	.	TRBJ2-2	few	CATSDTRRGGTGELFF	TGTGCCACCAGTGATACCCGCAGGGGAGGGACCGGGGAGCTGTTTTTT
TRBV20-1	TRBD2	TRBJ2-5	.	CSASDSGRRETQYF	TGCAGTGCTTCTGATAGCGGGAGGAGAGAGACCCAGTACTTC
TRBV9	.	TRBJ1-2	.	CASSVDGLDSPGYTF	TGTGCCAGCAGCGTAGATGGCCTTGACAGCCCTGGCTACACCTTC
TRBV11-2	TRBD2	TRBJ2-1	.	CASSFWGLAGGREQFF	TGTGCCAGCAGCTTTTGGGGACTAGCGGGAGGGCGTGAGCAGTTCTTC
TRBV2	TRBD2	TRBJ2-2	many	CASSEREAGAGELFF	TGTGCCAGCAGTGAACGGGAGGCCGGGGCCGGGGAGCTGTTTTTT
TRBV6-1	.	TRBJ1-5	many	CASSLNTLSNQPQHF	TGTGCCAGCAGTCTGAACACTCTTAGCAATCAGCCCCAGCATTTT
TRBV14	.	TRBJ2-1	few	CASSQPVGNEQFF	TGTGCCAGCAGCCAACCGGTCGGGAATGAGCAGTTCTTC
TRBV5-6	TRBD2	TRBJ2-7	.	CASSFPTSGRATIYEQYF	TGTGCCAGCAGCTTTCCGACTAGCGGGAGGGCCACTATCTACGAGCAGTACTTC
TRBV20-1	TRBD2	TRBJ2-1	.	CSAPRTSVSYNEQFF	TGCAGTGCCCCAAGGACTAGCGTCTCCTACAATGAGCAGTTCTTC
TRBV11-2	.	TRBJ2-7	many	CASAFYYEQYF	TGTGCCAGCGCGTTTTACTACGAGCAGTACTTC
TRBV6-2/TRBV6-3	.	TRBJ1-1	.	CASSYSGNRGEAFF	TGTGCCAGCAGTTACTCGGGCAATCGCGGTGAAGCTTTCTTT
TRBV30	TRBD2	TRBJ2-7	.	CAWSAVKRESSYEQYF	TGTGCCTGGAGTGCGGTAAAGCGGGAGTCTTCCTACGAGCAGTACTTC
TRBV28	TRBD2	TRBJ2-1	few	CASRSAGTSSNEQFF	TGTGCCAGCAGGTCCGCCGGGACTAGTTCAAATGAGCAGTTCTTC
TRBV24-1	.	TRBJ2-3	few	CATSGGRRWDTQYF	TGTGCCACCAGTGGGGGTCGGCGGTGGGATACGCAGTATTTT
TRBV10-2	TRBD2	TRBJ2-7	once	CASSESPPLAGPRGEQYF	TGCGCCAGCAGTGAGTCACCCCCTCTAGCGGGGCCAAGGGGGGAGCAGTACTTC
TRBV6-1	.	TRBJ2-7	few	CASSKDSLRGYEQYF	TGTGCCAGCAGTAAGGACAGCCTTAGGGGGTACGAGCAGTACTTC
TRBV27	.	TRBJ1-6	many	CASSPHANGVGPLHF	TGTGCCAGCAGTCCCCACGCGAACGGCGTCGGACCCCTCCACTTT
TRBV28	.	TRBJ2-7	.	CASSPTGTGSYEQYF	TGTGCCAGCAGCCCGACAGGGACTGGCTCCTACGAGCAGTACTTC
TRBV3-1	TRBD1	TRBJ2-5	many	CASRNRGGETQYF	TGTGCCAGCAGGAACAGGGGCGGAGAGACCCAGTACTTC
TRBV20-1	.	TRBJ1-2	.	CSAEGDRANYGYTF	TGCAGTGCTGAGGGCGACAGAGCCAACTATGGCTACACCTTC
TRBV30	.	TRBJ2-2	.	CAWRQGSNTGELFF	TGTGCCTGGAGACAGGGTTCGAACACCGGGGAGCTGTTTTTT
TRBV5-1	.	TRBJ2-1	many	CASSTGTGFNNEQFF	TGCGCCAGCAGCACAGGGACTGGTTTTAATAATGAGCAGTTCTTC
TRBV7-9	.	TRBJ2-7	.	CASSNRDISSYEQYF	TGTGCCAGCAGCAACCGGGACATTAGCTCCTACGAGCAGTACTTC
TRBV3-1	TRBD1	TRBJ2-5	many	CASSQEGTGVRETQYF	TGTGCCAGCAGCCAAGAAGGGACAGGGGTCCGAGAGACCCAGTACTTC
TRBV20-1	.	TRBJ2-7	many	CSAREIHEQYF	TGCAGTGCTAGGGAGATCCACGAGCAGTACTTC
TRBV12-3/TRBV12-4	.	TRBJ2-6	once	CASTMGQAGANVLTF	TGTGCCAGCACCATGGGGCAGGCTGGGGCCAACGTCCTGACTTTC
TRBV5-1	TRBD1	TRBJ2-7	few	CASSFGDRVRGYEQYF	TGCGCCAGCAGCTTCGGTGACAGGGTCAGAGGATACGAGCAGTACTTC
TRBV7-9	.	TRBJ1-6	.	CASSSRQNNSPLHF	TGTGCCAGCAGCTCCCGACAGAATAATTCACCCCTCCACTTT
TRBV18	.	TRBJ2-4	many	CASSPPTGRGDIQYF	TGTGCCAGCTCACCACCGACGGGCAGGGGAGACATTCAGTACTTC
TRBV11-3	TRBD2	TRBJ2-1	many	CASSLRWGLAYNEQFF	TGTGCCAGCAGCTTAAGGTGGGGACTAGCCTACAATGAGCAGTTCTTC
TRBV19	.	TRBJ1-6	.	CASRRGDSPLHF	TGTGCCAGTAGGCGGGGAGATTCACCCCTCCACTTT
TRBV20-1	TRBD1	TRBJ2-7	few	CSAQGVAPYEQYF	TGCAGTGCCCAGGGGGTAGCCCCATACGAGCAGTACTTC